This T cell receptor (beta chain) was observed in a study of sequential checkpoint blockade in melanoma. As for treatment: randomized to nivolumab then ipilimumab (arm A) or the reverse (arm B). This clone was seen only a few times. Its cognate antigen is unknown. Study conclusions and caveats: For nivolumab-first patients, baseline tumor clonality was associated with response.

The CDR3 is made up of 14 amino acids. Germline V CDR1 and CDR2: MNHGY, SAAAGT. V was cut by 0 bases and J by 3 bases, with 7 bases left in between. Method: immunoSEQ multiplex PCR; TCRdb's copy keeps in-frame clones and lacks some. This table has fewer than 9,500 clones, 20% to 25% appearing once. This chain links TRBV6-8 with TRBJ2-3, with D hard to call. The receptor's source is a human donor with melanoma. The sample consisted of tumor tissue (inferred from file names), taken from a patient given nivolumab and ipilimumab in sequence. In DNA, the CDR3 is TGTGCCAGCAGTTACTCGAGTGGGACAGATACGCAGTATTTT. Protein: CASSYSSGTDTQYF.